The present T cell receptor (beta chain) was sequenced within a study of cytomegalovirus exposure and HLA in healthy donors (TCRdb year 2017). For the study in its entirety: According to an earlier analysis of 587 of the donors, 150 million to 200 million T cells yielded 120 million or so unique TCR beta sequences and approximately 280 Gb of sequence data. An early release covering some 640 HLA-typed donors comprised roughly 300 gigabases of sequencing data and some 79 million unique TCR sequences. Among the roughly 390 genotyped donors, roughly 80% belonged to the genetic ancestry cluster associated with self-reported Caucasian donors. The study aimed to test whether cataloging public T cell receptors could reveal signatures of past pathogen exposure. The study used immunosequencing to profile the T cell repertoires of more than 650 subjects and linked those repertoires to cytomegalovirus serostatus. Along with the roughly 700-subject first cohort, a separate validation cohort of over a hundred different subjects was used. The study combined high-throughput TCR immunosequencing, statistical association of individual TCRs with disease status, and machine learning to predict cytomegalovirus infection status. To study patterns of TCR occurrence, a later analysis re-analyzed previously published TCR beta repertoires from 666 donors and added high-resolution HLA genotyping. Rather than drawing on any new phenotypic data, the later analysis identified candidate immune exposures from TCR beta sequences and the way those sequences occurred across donors. To decide whether each TCR beta V gene segment behaved as functional or pseudogenic, an earlier analysis of some 570 of the donors relied on high-throughput TCR beta sequencing. Donor age, sex, ethnicity and CMV serostatus were compiled alongside the repertoire data. Genome-wide SNP genotypes for about three fifths of the roughly 700 donors were used in a later genetic analysis, which treated that subset as a discovery cohort. All discovery cohort repertoires had been generated using a single sequencing platform. HLA typing covered class I and class II loci at four-digit resolution. The number of donors typed differed by locus, with 629-630 for A, B, C, DRB1 and DQB1, 522 for DQA1, under 610 for DPA1, and some 440 for DPB1. Roughly 5 DR-DQ haplotypes were treated as single units for association and clustering because of strong linkage in the cohort. Across 300 to 500 genotyped donors of the cohort, an average of approximately 220,000 unique TCR beta nucleotide sequences per donor were sequenced, and approximately 17% of those sequences were non-productive. Results and caveats for the whole study, not just this receptor: In a later genetic analysis, a missense DCLRE1C variant was associated with V-gene and J-gene trimming of TCR beta chains, and the association was replicated in an independent cohort. Only TCR beta chains were sequenced in this cohort, and the absence of alpha or paired-chain data limited detectable features. Roughly uniform sequencing depth across donors was assumed in presence/absence analyses, although this assumption may not hold. A total of about 150 TCR beta chains were listed by the study as associated with cytomegalovirus. Specific HLA alleles were associated with 15,000 to 20,000 TCR beta sequences at a false discovery rate of 0.05 in a later analysis. A few of the identified cytomegalovirus-associated TCR beta chains were confirmed in vitro to be specific for cytomegalovirus antigens. A cluster of highly shared sequence variants was judged likely to be a technical artifact of the sequencing pipeline. A further reported finding was that TCR beta sequences accurately predicted the HLA-A and HLA-B alleles for most subjects in the first cohort. Most TCR sequences were observed very rarely across donors, whereas some public TCRs were present in many individuals. In an earlier analysis of some 540 of the donors, most TCR beta V segments appeared in productive rearrangements about 90% or about 30% of the time, broadly matching IMGT annotations. For the cohort, immune exposure information was limited to CMV serostatus. The 87-base-pair reads could not distinguish some IMGT-functional V segments, including TRBV6-2 and TRBV6-3, so those segments were excluded. The classifier was reported to diagnose cytomegalovirus status with high specificity and sensitivity in both the original cohort and the validation cohort. Linkage disequilibrium might explain the correlated functional status among segregating V segments, but an unknown experimental factor could not be ruled out. Because some donors lacked HLA typing at each locus, the association tests relied only on the typed subset. Most CMV-associated TCR beta chains appeared to be HLA-restricted in a later analysis, and the HLA associations seemed to be driven largely by CMV exposure. The authors suggested that the approach could potentially be generalized to other disease states and immunological phenotypes. Compared with the roughly 700-donor mean, donors in an Asian-associated ancestry cluster had fewer N-insertions in productive TCRs, according to a later genetic analysis. According to a later analysis, parvovirus B19, influenza, CMV and Epstein-Barr virus appeared linked to several top co-occurrence clusters. The earlier analysis of around 600 of the donors excluded fewer than 20 rarely observed V segments, including chromosome 9 orphons, because counts were too low. According to a later analysis, TCR association rates differed among HLA loci, with DRB1 alleles showing the most associated TCRs and HLA-C alleles showing the fewest. In a later analysis, HLA-associated TCR beta chains were found to be more clonally expanded and to have lower generation probabilities than equally common non-associated chains. When HLA alleles, especially DR and DQ, strongly co-occurred, TCR associations were difficult to assign to individual alleles.

The cohort comprised approximately 700 healthy bone marrow donors. Cohort members were all nominally healthy when sampled, although unrecorded immune exposures were likely present. The donor tested CMV seropositive and was one of the 289 seropositive cohort members. Each donor provided a peripheral blood sample, and peripheral blood mononuclear cells were used for TCR beta sequencing. Genomic DNA was extracted from the blood cell samples with the Qiagen DNeasy Blood Extraction Kit. About this clone: Its specific antigen is unknown. There are no base qualities to consult, and no much larger clone falls within one base.

The method behind the library was the immunoSEQ multiplex PCR assay. For the multiplex PCR, a mixture combining 60 forward primers for TCR Vbeta segments and 13 reverse primers for TCR Jbeta segments was used. A multiplex PCR assay on genomic DNA amplified the CDR3 region of rearranged TCR beta genes. The amplified TCR beta libraries were sequenced on the Illumina HiSeq System as 87-base-pair reads. Processing in the source paper ran as follows. Across the roughly 640 repertoires, a later analysis counted 78 million or so unique TCR beta chains, 9.5 million to 13 million of which were shared by at least two donors. Raw reads were error-corrected and collapsed into unique sequences by a nearest-neighbor algorithm in which closely related sequences were merged to remove PCR and sequencing errors. Alignment of CDR3 sequences to IMGT reference sequences was used to assign V, D and J gene segments. For a sequence to be retained, a match of at least six nucleotides to both a V gene segment and a J gene segment was required. Rearrangements were called productive when the CDR3 lacked stop codons and stayed in frame with V and J; all others were non-productive. Following IMGT convention, CDR3 was defined as the stretch from the second conserved V-encoded cysteine up to the conserved J-encoded phenylalanine. The earlier analysis of about 570 of the donors excluded any sequence lacking an unambiguous match to a single V gene segment. In an earlier analysis of 587 of the donors, V segments were called functional above 56.7% productive rearrangements and were called segregating when the between-donor standard deviation exceeded 5%. To diagnose cytomegalovirus status from the catalog of TCR beta chain sequences, a statistical classification framework was built. V and J gene assignment, in a later analysis, came from comparing TCR nucleotide sequences with IMGT/GENE-DB human TR gene sequences. Using the TCRdist pipeline, a later analysis assigned CDR3 sequences along with most-parsimonious VDJ recombination scenarios. In a later analysis, each TCR beta chain was defined by its CDR3 amino acid sequence together with its V-gene family, and reads without a unique V-gene family were excluded. To address suspected cross-contamination and a sequencing artifact, a later analysis removed several hundred highly shared, low-generation-probability nucleotide sequences. In a later analysis, a clonal expansion index was calculated for each public chain from normalized within-repertoire ranks of inferred template counts. Generation probabilities in a later analysis came from a VDJ recombination model fitted to out-of-frame rearrangements, and those results were checked against IGoR. In a later analysis, TCR-TCR, TCR-HLA and TCR-CMV co-occurrence was scored with hypergeometric tests, and a repertoire-size bias correction was applied to TCR pairs. To estimate false discovery rates, a later analysis permuted the HLA or CMV assignments 20 times. A later analysis grouped co-occurring TCRs with DBSCAN, adding TCRdist sequence similarity when clustering within HLA-allele-positive subsets. For co-occurrence clustering, repertoires with fewer than 30,000 or more than 120,000 public chains were excluded, along with five repertoires with anomalous nucleotide sharing. TCRdb limited this immuneACCESS table to in-frame rearrangements with V and J called. A share of clones is missing; checked studies link under half to unresolved V genes, and the rest is unexplained. The V and J calls and the clone size are those of that table, but D and trimming were determined from the DNA. The sample has 100,000 or so clones on record, 74% of them singletons. 2.6% of the sample lies in the top ten.

Spanning cysteine to phenylalanine, the CDR3 consists of 14 amino acids. The only DNA kept is the CDR3, 42 bases in frame from the first base. The V end loses 6 bases and the J end loses 0 bases, and a stretch of 11 bases separates them. In the germline V gene (reference sequence), CDR1 corresponds to LNHDA and CDR2 to SQIVND. Sequenced: PBMCs. The rearrangement combines TRBV19 with TRBJ1-1; TRBD1 is a weak D gene call, 6 bases matching. This clonotype originated in a middle-aged man in good health and CMV-seropositive. Here the CDR3 is given as CASSGGRMNTEAFF. Here is the DNA: TGTGCCAGTAGCGGGGGGCGGATGAACACTGAAGCTTTCTTT.